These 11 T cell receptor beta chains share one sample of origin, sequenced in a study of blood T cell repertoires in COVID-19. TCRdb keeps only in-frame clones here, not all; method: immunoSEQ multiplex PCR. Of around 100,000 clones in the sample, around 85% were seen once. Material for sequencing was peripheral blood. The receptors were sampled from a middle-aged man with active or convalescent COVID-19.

Here the CDR3 reads CASRPGLYSNQPQHF. Here the CDR3 DNA reads TGTGCCAGTAGACCGGGATTATATAGCAATCAGCCCCAGCATTTT. V and J are TRBV19 and TRBJ1-5; D is ambiguous. V was shortened by 6 bases and J by 0 bases, with 12 bases between the two germline ends. There are 15 residues in the CDR3. Germline-derived CDR1 and CDR2 are LNHDA and SQIVND (reference sequence).

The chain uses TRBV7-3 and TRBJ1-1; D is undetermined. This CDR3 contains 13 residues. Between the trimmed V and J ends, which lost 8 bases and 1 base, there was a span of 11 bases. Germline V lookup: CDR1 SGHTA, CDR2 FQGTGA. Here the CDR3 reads CASSGLGNTEAFF. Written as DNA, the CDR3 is TGTGCCAGCTCAGGTCTGGGGAACACTGAAGCTTTCTTT. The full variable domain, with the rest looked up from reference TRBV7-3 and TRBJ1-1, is GAGVSQTPSNKVTEKGKYVELRCDPISGHTALYWYRQSLGQGPEFLIYFQGTGAADDSGLPNDRFFAVRPEGSVSTLKIQRTERGDSAVYLCASSGLGNTEAFFGQGTRLTVV.

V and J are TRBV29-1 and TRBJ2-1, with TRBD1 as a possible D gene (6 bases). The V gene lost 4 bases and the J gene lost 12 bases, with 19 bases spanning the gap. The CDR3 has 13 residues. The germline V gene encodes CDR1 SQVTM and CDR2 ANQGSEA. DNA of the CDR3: TGCAGCGTTGCCTCGGACAGTGGGTCACGGCAGTTCTTC. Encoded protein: CSVASDSGSRQFF.

The DNA for the CDR3 is TGCGCCAGCAGCTTGGACCGCAGTTATCTGGAGCAGTACTTC. It encodes CASSLDRSYLEQYF. This chain uses TRBV5-1 with TRBJ2-7, with D uncertain. This CDR3 is built from 14 residues. V dropped 0 bases and J dropped 7 bases, with 14 bases sitting between them. CDR1 and CDR2 from the germline V gene are SGHRS and YFSETQ. Filled out from reference TRBV5-1 and TRBJ2-7, the complete variable domain reads KAGVTQTPRYLIKTRGQQVTLSCSPISGHRSVSWYQQTPGQGLQFLFEYFSETQRNKGNFPGRFSGRQFSNSRSEMNVSTLELGDSALYLCASSLDRSYLEQYFGPGTRLTVT.

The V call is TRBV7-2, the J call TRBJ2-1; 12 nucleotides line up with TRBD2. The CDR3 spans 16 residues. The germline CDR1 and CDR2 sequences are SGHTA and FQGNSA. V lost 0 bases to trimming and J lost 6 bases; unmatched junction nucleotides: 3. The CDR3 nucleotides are TGTGCCAGCAGCTTAGCGGGGACTAGCGGGTCCAATGAGCAGTTCTTC. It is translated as CASSLAGTSGSNEQFF.

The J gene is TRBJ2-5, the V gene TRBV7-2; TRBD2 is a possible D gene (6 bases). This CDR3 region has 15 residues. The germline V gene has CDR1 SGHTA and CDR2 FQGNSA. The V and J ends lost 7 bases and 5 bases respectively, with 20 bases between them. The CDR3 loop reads CASNPRGREFETQYF. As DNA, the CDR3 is TGTGCCAGCAACCCACGGGGCCGGGAGTTCGAGACCCAGTACTTC.

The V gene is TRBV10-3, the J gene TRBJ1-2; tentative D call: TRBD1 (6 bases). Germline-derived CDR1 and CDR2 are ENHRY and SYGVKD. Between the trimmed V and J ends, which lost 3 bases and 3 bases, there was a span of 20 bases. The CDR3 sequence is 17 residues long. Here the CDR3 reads CAISDLVGLQGYYGYTF. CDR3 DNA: TGTGCCATCAGTGACTTAGTGGGGCTACAGGGATACTATGGCTACACCTTC.

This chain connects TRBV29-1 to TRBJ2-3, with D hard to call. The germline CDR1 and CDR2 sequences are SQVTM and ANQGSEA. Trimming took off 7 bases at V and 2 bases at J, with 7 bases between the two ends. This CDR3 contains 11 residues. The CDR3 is CSAAPTDTQYF. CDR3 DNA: TGCAGCGCAGCCCCCACAGATACGCAGTATTTT.

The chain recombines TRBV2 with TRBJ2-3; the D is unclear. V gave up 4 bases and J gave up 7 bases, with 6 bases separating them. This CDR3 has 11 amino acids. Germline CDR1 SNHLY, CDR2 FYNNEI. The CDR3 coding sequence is TGTGCCAGCAGTGTCGGGTATACGCAGTATTTT. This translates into CASSVGYTQYF.

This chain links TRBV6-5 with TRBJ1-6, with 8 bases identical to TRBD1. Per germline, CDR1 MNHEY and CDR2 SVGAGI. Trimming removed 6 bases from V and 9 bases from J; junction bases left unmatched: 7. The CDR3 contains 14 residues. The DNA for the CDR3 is TGTGCCAGCAGACCGGGACAGGATTCTTCACCCCTCCACTTT. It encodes CASRPGQDSSPLHF.

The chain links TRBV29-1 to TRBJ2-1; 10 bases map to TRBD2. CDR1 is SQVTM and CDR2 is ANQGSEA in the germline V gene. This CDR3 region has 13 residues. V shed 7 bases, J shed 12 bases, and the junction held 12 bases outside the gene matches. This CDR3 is CSAPRSGRAGQFF. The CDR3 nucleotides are TGCAGCGCCCCAAGGAGCGGGAGGGCCGGGCAGTTCTTC.